The 31 T cell receptor beta chains below all came from one sample that was sequenced in a study of regulatory T cells in long-lasting Graves disease. Time point specified: newly diagnosed GD, antithyroid drugs for less than 3 months. PBMCs were the source of the RNA used for TCR sequencing. The TCR beta library used iRepertoire HTBI primers with Arm-PCR amplification of CDR3. TCRdb used MiXCR to reprocess the multiplex PCR reads, holding one entry per CDR3 protein. The sample contains about 540,000 distinct CDR3 sequences, 13% of which appear only once. This sample was shared with a second study, whose subject was T cells in Graves' hyperthyroidism and ophthalmopathy.

The sample was peripheral blood mononuclear cells (PBMCs), taken at new diagnosis, from a patient treated with antithyroid drugs. The receptors were sampled from a man younger than 40 with Graves disease.

This clonotype was counted many times. V and J are TRBV27 and TRBJ1-5; D remains ambiguous. Trimming shortened V by 3 bases and J by 2 bases, and 14 bases separated the two germline ends. The length of the CDR3 is 16 residues. The germline V gene has CDR1 MNHEY and CDR2 SMNVEV (reference sequence). The CDR3 region has the DNA TGTGCCAGCAGTTTTCGGGCGGATAGAGGCAATCAGCCCCAGCATTTT. This encodes CASSFRADRGNQPQHF.

This clonotype was observed at least ten times. This chain joins TRBV20-1 and TRBJ2-3, with D unresolved. The germline V gene encodes CDR1 DFQATT and CDR2 SNEGSKA (reference sequence). The CDR3 contains 12 residues. V lost 1 base to trimming and J lost 6 bases, with 8 bases between them. The CDR3 is CSARAVGDTQYF. In DNA, the CDR3 is TGCAGTGCTAGAGCCGTGGGCGATACGCAGTATTTT.

This clonotype was seen at least ten times. V gene TRBV27 combines with J gene TRBJ2-5, with 9 bases fitting TRBD1. This CDR3 contains 15 residues. The junction had 5 bases not matched to a gene; V was cut back by 6 bases and J by 0 bases. Germline values: CDR1 MNHEY, CDR2 SMNVEV (reference sequence). The CDR3 DNA reads TGTGCCAGCAGCCGGGGACAGGGACACCAAGAGACCCAGTACTTC. It translates to CASSRGQGHQETQYF.

This sequence joins TRBV12-3 or TRBV12-4 and TRBJ2-5; 12 bases fit TRBD2. Trimming cost V 8 bases and J 5 bases; bases outside gene matches: 12. This CDR3 is built from 16 residues. Here the CDR3 DNA reads TGTGCCAGCCCAGGAACTAGCGGGAGGCCGCGGGAGACCCAGTACTTC. Its protein is CASPGTSGRPRETQYF.

This clonotype was counted at least ten times. The genes are TRBV27 and TRBJ2-7; 7 nucleotides match TRBD1. From germline, CDR1 is MNHEY and CDR2 SMNVEV (reference sequence). The CDR3 extends over 13 amino acids. The V and J ends lost 5 bases and 4 bases, in that order; junction bases with no gene match: 5. The CDR3 is CASSPKTGYEQYF. The CDR3 DNA follows: TGTGCCAGCAGTCCTAAGACAGGGTACGAGCAGTACTTC.

In this sample, this clonotype turned up a few times. The chain combines TRBV11-2 with TRBJ1-2; no clear D gene. The CDR3 spans 18 residues. Germline loops: CDR1 SGHAT, CDR2 FQNNGV. Trimming cost V 0 bases and J 3 bases, with 20 bases left between them. CDR3 protein: CASSLDLISPILYYGYTF. CDR3 DNA sequence: TGTGCCAGCAGCTTAGATTTAATCTCACCCATACTGTACTATGGCTACACCTTC.

In its sample, this clonotype was seen many times. V and J are TRBV7-2 and TRBJ2-1; 13 bases are shared with TRBD2. The J segment lost 9 bases and the V segment lost 5 bases, leaving 4 bases of the junction unmatched. The length of the CDR3 is 14 residues. The germline gives CDR1 SGHTA, CDR2 FQGNSA. The CDR3 DNA sequence: TGTGCCAGCAGCGTCGGACTAGCGGGAGTTGAGCAGTTCTTC. Protein: CASSVGLAGVEQFF.

This clonotype appeared many times. This sequence joins TRBV5-1 and TRBJ2-3; 9 bases match TRBD2. Looked up from germline, CDR1 is SGHRS and CDR2 is YFSETQ. The CDR3 spans 15 residues. V shed 0 bases, J shed 5 bases, and the junction held 4 bases outside the gene matches. CDR3 nucleotide sequence: TGCGCCAGCAGCTTGGTAGCGGGAGAGCTAGATACGCAGTATTTT. This translates into CASSLVAGELDTQYF.

The rearrangement links TRBV5-1 to TRBJ2-5; D may match TRBD1 or TRBD2 (5 bases each). Trimming took off 7 bases at V and 2 bases at J, with 12 bases between the two ends. The CDR3 is 13 amino acids. The V gene's germline CDR1 is SGHRS and CDR2 YFSETQ. The CDR3 DNA reads as TGCGCCAGCGGGGACCTACTTCAAGAGACCCAGTACTTC. It yields the protein CASGDLLQETQYF.

Notes on this clonotype: A much larger clone differs by one base, so this may be a read error. V and J are TRBV27 and TRBJ2-3; a possible D gene is TRBD1 (6 bases). The J call is in doubt because the DNA end fits TRBJ2-7 better. Germline CDR1 is MNHEY and CDR2 is SMNVEV (reference sequence). The CDR3 is 15 residues long. CDR3 nucleotides: TGTGCCAGCAGTTTACAACAGGGTTATGGGGGTGAGCAGTACTTC. It specifies CASSLQQGYGGEQYF.

To note about this clonotype: This may be a read error, as it is one base from a much larger clone. The chain recombines TRBV5-1 with TRBJ2-1; unclear D gene. CDR1 is SGHRS and CDR2 is YFSETQ in the germline V gene. The CDR3 is 14 amino acids. CDR3 sequence reads: CASSFPGRNNKQFF. The CDR3 region has the DNA TGCGCCAGCAGCTTCCCAGGCCGAAACAATAAGCAGTTCTTC. Using reference TRBV5-1 and TRBJ2-1 for the parts outside the CDR3, the full variable domain is KAGVTQTPRYLIKTRGQQVTLSCSPISGHRSVSWYQQTPGQGLQFLFEYFSETQRNKGNFPGRFSGRQFSNSRSEMNVSTLELGDSALYLCASSFPGRNNKQFFGPGTRLTVL.

The sample holds many counts of this clonotype. The genes are TRBV27 and TRBJ2-1; D unclear. The germline V gene encodes CDR1 MNHEY and CDR2 SMNVEV (reference sequence). Trimming stripped 3 bases from V and 6 bases from J, with 12 bases between. CDR3 length equals 14 residues. The CDR3 region has the DNA TGTGCCAGCAGTTTGAATGGTATACCCAATGAGCAGTTCTTC. Protein: CASSLNGIPNEQFF.

This clonotype was recorded many times. The chain joins TRBV27 to TRBJ2-5; D remains ambiguous. V was trimmed by 5 bases and J by 1 base, leaving 11 bases between them. Germline assignment: CDR1 MNHEY and CDR2 SMNVEV (reference sequence). The CDR3 covers 14 residues. The CDR3: CASSRAGLQETQYF. The CDR3 nucleotides are TGTGCCAGCAGTCGCGCAGGCCTCCAAGAGACCCAGTACTTC.

This clonotype was recorded a few times. V and J are TRBV5-1 and TRBJ1-2, with 7 bases fitting TRBD1. CDR3 size: 13 residues. V dropped 7 bases and J dropped 4; count of bases not matched to a gene: 7. Germline CDR1 reads SGHRS; CDR2 reads YFSETQ. CDR3 residues: CASRQGNGYGYTF. CDR3 DNA: TGCGCCAGCCGACAGGGAAACGGCTATGGCTACACCTTC.

The table lists this clonotype with many counts. The V call is TRBV5-1, the J call TRBJ2-7, with TRBD2 identical over 9 bases. The CDR3 runs to 15 residues. Trimming removed 4 bases from V and 5 bases from J; junction bases left unmatched: 10. Germline-derived CDR1 and CDR2 are SGHRS and YFSETQ. This CDR3 reads CASSMYSGRANEQYF. The CDR3 DNA is TGCGCCAGCAGCATGTATAGCGGGAGAGCGAACGAGCAGTACTTC.

The chain links TRBV7-6 to TRBJ2-7; 10 bases match TRBD1. Germline loops: CDR1 SGHVS, CDR2 FNYEAQ. This CDR3 has 14 residues. V lost 4 bases and J lost 6; bases outside the gene matches: 6. For the CDR3, the DNA is TGTGCCAGCAGCTCAACCGGGACAGGGGCCGAGCAGTACTTC. It encodes CASSSTGTGAEQYF.

Comment on this clonotype: Possible read error: a much larger clone is one base away. The genes are TRBV5-4 and TRBJ2-3; D gene ambiguous. In germline, CDR1 is SGHNT, CDR2 YYREEE (reference sequence). This CDR3 has 12 residues. The V end was cut by 4 bases, the J end by 6 bases, with 9 bases between. CDR3 nucleotide sequence: TGTGCCAGCAGCCGCTCATGGGATACGCAGTATTTT. This translates into CASSRSWDTQYF. The entire variable domain, with the rest obtained from reference TRBV5-4 and TRBJ2-3, is as follows: ETGVTQSPTHLIKTRGQQVTLRCSSQSGHNTVSWYQQALGQGPQFIFQYYREEENGRGNFPPRFSGLQFPNYSSELNVNALELDDSALYLCASSRSWDTQYFGPGTRLTVL.

In its sample, this clonotype was seen many times. This chain joins TRBV7-2 and TRBJ1-5, with no clear D. Germline CDR1 SGHTA, CDR2 FQGNSA. This CDR3 region has 13 residues. Trimming stripped 5 bases from V and 2 bases from J, with 7 bases between. For the CDR3, the DNA is TGTGCCAGCAGCCGAGAGGGCAATCAGCCCCAGCATTTT. Protein: CASSREGNQPQHF. The whole variable domain, remainder taken from reference TRBV7-2 and TRBJ1-5, is GAGVSQSPSNKVTEKGKDVELRCDPISGHTALYWYRQSLGQGLEFLIYFQGNSAPDKSGLPSDRFSAERTGGSVSTLTIQRTQQEDSAVYLCASSREGNQPQHFGDGTRLSIL.

This clonotype appeared a few times. This chain uses TRBV25-1 with TRBJ1-1; D is possibly TRBD1 (6 bases). The V gene lost 6 bases and the J gene lost 1 base, with 9 bases spanning the gap. Germline CDR1 reads MGHDK; CDR2 reads SYGVNS. The CDR3 contains 13 residues. The CDR3 loop is CASRGQTNTEAFF. In nucleotides, the CDR3 is TGTGCCAGCAGGGGACAAACGAACACTGAAGCTTTCTTT.

This clonotype was recorded a few times. An end of the junction differs from the germline gene, which may be a read error. V gene TRBV5-1 combines with J gene TRBJ1-5; no firm D call. This CDR3 contains 15 residues. CDR1 and CDR2 from the germline V gene are SGHRS and YFSETQ. In DNA form, the CDR3 reads TGTGCCAGCAGCTTGTCGCATAATAGCAATCGGCCCCAGCATTTT. It is translated as CASSLSHNSNRPQHF.

The table lists this clonotype with many counts. The gene calls are TRBV12-5 and TRBJ2-3; TRBD2 matches 10 bases. This CDR3 comprises 14 residues. Germline CDR1 is LGHNT and CDR2 is FRNRAP. Trimming at V came to 9 bases and at J to 4 bases, leaving 7 bases not matched to a gene. As DNA, the CDR3 is TGTGCTAGCTTTAGCGGGAGGTATTCAGATACGCAGTATTTT. It encodes CASFSGRYSDTQYF.

This clonotype has a count of ten or more. V usage is TRBV12-3 or TRBV12-4 and J usage is TRBJ2-7; perhaps TRBD2 as D (5 bases). V dropped 5 bases and J dropped 2 bases, with 16 bases sitting between them. The CDR3 extends over 15 amino acids. The CDR3, as DNA: TGTGCCAGCAGTGTGAGTGGGAGAGGTACCTACGAGCAGTACTTC. This codes for CASSVSGRGTYEQYF.

On this clonotype: A much larger clone sits a single nucleotide away, making a read error possible. This rearrangement joins TRBV12-3 or TRBV12-4 to TRBJ1-5; TRBD1 is a possible D gene (5 bases). This CDR3 region has 14 residues. Here the CDR3 reads CAGSSGRINQPQHF. In nucleotides, the CDR3 is TGTGCCGGCAGTTCGGGACGTATCAATCAGCCCCAGCATTTT.

Only a few counts were recorded for this clonotype. The CDR3 bases are TGCAGCGGGGAAGGGACAGGGGACAATGAGCAGTTCTTC. Amino acids: CSGEGTGDNEQFF. V and J are TRBV29-1 and TRBJ2-1, with 10 bases lining up with TRBD1. The CDR3 sequence is 13 residues long. Germline values: CDR1 SQVTM, CDR2 ANQGSEA. V shed 7 bases, J shed 5 bases, and the junction held 5 bases outside the gene matches.

This clonotype was recorded at least ten times. V gene TRBV7-9 combines with J gene TRBJ2-7, with D uncertain. The CDR3 spans 12 residues. The V end was cut by 5 bases, the J end by 6 bases, with 11 bases between. Looked up from germline, CDR1 is SEHNR and CDR2 is FQNEAQ (reference sequence). The DNA of the CDR3 is TGTGCCAGCAGCGCGCAATCGGGCGAGCAGTACTTC. This sequence encodes CASSAQSGEQYF.

This clonotype has ten or more counts. The junction and the germline gene differ at one end; a read error may be behind it. The CDR3 protein is CASSQQGKTIQYF. DNA of the CDR3: TGTGCCAGCAGCCAACAGGGGAAAACCATTCAGTACTTC. The chain recombines TRBV3-1 with TRBJ2-4; a weak D match, TRBD1 (6 bases). Germline CDR1 is LGHDT and CDR2 is YNNKEL (reference sequence). The CDR3 covers 13 residues.

This clonotype was detected ten times or more. The rearrangement uses TRBV6-1 and TRBJ2-1; the match to TRBD2 covers 10 bases. The CDR3 extends over 15 amino acids. V lost 1 base to trimming and J lost 3 bases; unmatched junction nucleotides: 0. CDR1 is MNHNS, CDR2 SASEGT, per germline. The CDR3 is CASSEGLAGYNEQFF. The CDR3 DNA sequence: TGTGCCAGCAGTGAAGGACTAGCGGGCTACAATGAGCAGTTCTTC.

This clonotype was recorded many times. One end of the junction varies from germline; a read error may be responsible. The chain has TRBV5-1 and TRBJ2-7; 9 bases map to TRBD1. Germline CDR1 reads SGHRS; CDR2 reads YFSETQ. CDR3 length: 14 residues. The CDR3 sequence is CASSWGTGSYEQYF. The CDR3 DNA is TGTGCCAGCAGCTGGGGGACAGGGAGCTACGAGCAGTACTTC.

With regard to this clonotype: A far larger clone is only one base removed, so a read error is likely. This chain links TRBV7-3 with TRBJ1-1; the D is unclear. Per the germline V gene, CDR1 is SGHTA and CDR2 is FQGTGA. CDR3 length: 14 residues. CDR3 loop: CASSFNGENTEASF. CDR3 sequence (DNA): TGTGCCAGCAGCTTCAACGGGGAGAACACTGAAGCTTCCTTT.

This clonotype was seen a single time. One end of the junction does not line up with germline, which may come from a read error. The chain recombines TRBV10-3 with TRBJ1-1; a possible D gene is TRBD1 (5 bases). Germline assignment: CDR1 ENHRY and CDR2 SYGVKD. The CDR3 has 14 amino acids. The CDR3 sequence is CAIGESGRATEAFF. CDR3 nucleotides: TGTGCCATCGGTGAGTCCGGCAGGGCCACTGAAGCTTTCTTT.

As to this clonotype: The conserved phenylalanine or tryptophan is not found at the CDR3 terminus, so this likely reflects a read error. The chain employs TRBV3-1 and TRBJ2-7; D gene ambiguous. Germline lookup yields CDR1 LGHDT and CDR2 YNNKEL (reference sequence). CDR3 length: 11 amino acids. V was cut by 4 bases and J by 6 bases, with 7 bases left in between. CDR3 loop: CASSLAFEQYL. The DNA of the CDR3 is TGTGCCAGCAGCCTAGCTTTCGAGCAGTACTTG.